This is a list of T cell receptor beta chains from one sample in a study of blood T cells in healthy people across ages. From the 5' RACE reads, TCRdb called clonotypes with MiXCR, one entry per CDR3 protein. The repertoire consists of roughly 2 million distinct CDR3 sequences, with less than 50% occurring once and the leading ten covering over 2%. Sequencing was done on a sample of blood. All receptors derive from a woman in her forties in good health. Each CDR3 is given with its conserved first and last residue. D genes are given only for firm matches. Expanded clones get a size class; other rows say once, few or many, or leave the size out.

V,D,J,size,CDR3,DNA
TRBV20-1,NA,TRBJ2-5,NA,CSALRGRGWLGGYQETQYF,TGCAGTGCCCTCCGGGGGCGGGGGTGGCTTGGGGGTTACCAAGAGACCCAGTACTTC
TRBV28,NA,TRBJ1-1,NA,CASSLLSGNTEAFF,TGTGCCAGCAGTTTATTATCCGGTAACACTGAAGCTTTCTTT
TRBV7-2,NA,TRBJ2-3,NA,CASSSLRDTQYF,TGTGCCAGCAGCTCCCTCAGAGATACGCAGTATTTT
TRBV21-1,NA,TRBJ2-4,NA,CASSKGTKQAKNIQYF,TGTGCCAGCAGCAAAGGTACGAAGCAGGCCAAAAACATTCAGTACTTC
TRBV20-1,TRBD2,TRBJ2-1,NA,CSASPAGDYNEQFF,TGCAGTGCTAGCCCCGCGGGGGACTACAATGAGCAGTTCTTC
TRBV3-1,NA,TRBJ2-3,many,CASNTRGGSTDTQYF,TGTGCCAGCAATACTCGGGGCGGCAGCACAGATACGCAGTATTTT
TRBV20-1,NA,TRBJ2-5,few,CSARSPGQAESRETQYF,TGCAGTGCTAGATCCCCTGGCCAGGCAGAGTCGAGAGAGACCCAGTACTTC
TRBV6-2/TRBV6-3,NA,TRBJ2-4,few,CASSYPPGGVKNIQYF,TGTGCCAGCAGTTACCCGCCCGGAGGGGTCAAAAACATTCAGTACTTC
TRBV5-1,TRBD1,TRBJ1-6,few,CASTVQGQGNSPLHF,TGCGCCAGCACGGTCCAGGGACAGGGCAATTCACCCCTCCACTTT
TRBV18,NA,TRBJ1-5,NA,CASSPGEVGQPQHF,TGTGCCAGCTCCCCAGGGGAGGTTGGACAGCCCCAGCATTTT
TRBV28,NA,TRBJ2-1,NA,CASSAPIGYEQFF,TGTGCCAGCAGTGCCCCCATCGGATATGAGCAGTTCTTC
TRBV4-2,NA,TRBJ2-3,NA,CASSQEGVDAQYF,TGTGCCAGCAGCCAAGAGGGGGTGGATGCGCAGTATTTT